This T cell receptor beta chain derives from a study of cytotoxic CD8 clonotypes in ibrutinib-treated CLL. The protocol was immunoSEQ multiplex PCR, while the TCRdb copy is restricted to in-frame clones and leaves out a portion. This table has 100,000 to 150,000 clones, approximately 85% appearing once. V was shortened by 3 bases and J by 5 bases, with 12 bases between the two germline ends. The CDR3 loop spans 14 amino acids. Per the germline V gene, CDR1 is MGHDK and CDR2 is SYGVNS. The TCR comes from a human donor with chronic lymphocytic leukemia. Sequencing was performed on PBMCs, taken after 24 months of ibrutinib treatment. The rearrangement uses TRBV25-1 and TRBJ2-3; D might be TRBD2 (6 bases). The CDR3 is CASSEPVRGDTQYF. The CDR3 DNA reads as TGTGCCAGCAGTGAGCCCGTGCGGGGAGATACGCAGTATTTT. The full variable domain, its missing parts supplied by reference TRBV25-1 and TRBJ2-3, is EADIYQTPRYLVIGTGKKITLECSQTMGHDKMYWYQQDPGMELHLIHYSYGVNSTEKGDLSSESTVSRIRTEHFPLTLESARPSHTSQYLCASSEPVRGDTQYFGPGTRLTVL.